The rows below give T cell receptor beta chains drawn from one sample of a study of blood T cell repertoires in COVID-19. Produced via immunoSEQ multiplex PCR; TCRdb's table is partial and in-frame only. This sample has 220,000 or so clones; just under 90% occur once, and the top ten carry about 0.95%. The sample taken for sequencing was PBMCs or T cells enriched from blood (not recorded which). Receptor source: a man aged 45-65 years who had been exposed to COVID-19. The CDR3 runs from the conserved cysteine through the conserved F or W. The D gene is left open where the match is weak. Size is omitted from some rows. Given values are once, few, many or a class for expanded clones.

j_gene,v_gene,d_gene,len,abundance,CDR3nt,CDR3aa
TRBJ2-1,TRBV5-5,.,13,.,TGTGCCAGCAGCTTGGCCAGATTCAATGAGCAGTTCTTC,CASSLARFNEQFF
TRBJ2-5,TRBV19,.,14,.,TGTGCCAGTAGTATTTTTGTGGGGGGAGAGACCCAGTACTTC,CASSIFVGGETQYF
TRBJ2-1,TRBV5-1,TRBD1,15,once,TGCGCCAGCAGTCTGACAGGGTCCAGCCAATATGAGCAGTTCTTC,CASSLTGSSQYEQFF
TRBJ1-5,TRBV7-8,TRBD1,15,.,TGTGCCAGCAGCTCCACAGGGACAGCGAATCAGCCCCAGCATTTT,CASSSTGTANQPQHF
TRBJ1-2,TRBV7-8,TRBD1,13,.,TGTGCCAGCAGCTTGACAGGGGGTGTTGGCTACACCTTC,CASSLTGGVGYTF
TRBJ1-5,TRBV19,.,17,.,TGTGCCAGTAGTATAAGAAGTCGGGATAATAGCAATCAGCCCCAGCATTTT,CASSIRSRDNSNQPQHF
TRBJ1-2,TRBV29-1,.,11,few,TGCAGCGTTGGCAGGAACTATGGCTACACCTTC,CSVGRNYGYTF
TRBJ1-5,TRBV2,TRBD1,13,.,TGTGCCACCTCGGGAGGGGGCGGTCAGCCCCAGCATTTT,CATSGGGGQPQHF
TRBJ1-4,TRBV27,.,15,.,TGTGCCAGCAGTCTGAACGGTGCAACTAATGAAAAACTGTTTTTT,CASSLNGATNEKLFF
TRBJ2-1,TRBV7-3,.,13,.,TGTGCCAGCAGGGCGGGACCAAACAATGAGCAGTTCTTC,CASRAGPNNEQFF
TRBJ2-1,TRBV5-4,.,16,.,TGTGCCAGCAGCAGGGGGGGACAGGAGATCGTAGCCGAGCAGTTCTTC,CASSRGGQEIVAEQFF
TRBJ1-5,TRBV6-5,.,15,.,TGTGCCAGCAGTCCCGACTCGACCTCCAATCAGCCCCAGCATTTT,CASSPDSTSNQPQHF
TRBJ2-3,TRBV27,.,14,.,TGTGCCAGCAGTTTTTTGCAGGGAAAGGATACGCAGTATTTT,CASSFLQGKDTQYF
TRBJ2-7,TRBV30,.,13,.,TGTGCCTGGAGCCGAGGCACCAACTACGAGCAGTACTTC,CAWSRGTNYEQYF
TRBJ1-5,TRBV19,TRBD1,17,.,TGTGCCAGTACCCCCTTAAACAGGGGGCATAGCAATCAGCCCCAGCATTTT,CASTPLNRGHSNQPQHF
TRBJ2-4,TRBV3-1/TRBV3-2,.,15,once,TGTGCCAGCAGCCCCGGGGATTTCGCCAAAAACATTCAGTACTTC,CASSPGDFAKNIQYF
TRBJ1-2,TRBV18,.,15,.,TGTGCCAGCTCACCAATGCCAGAAGTCTTCTATGGCTACACCTTC,CASSPMPEVFYGYTF
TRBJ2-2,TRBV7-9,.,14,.,TGTGCCAGCACAACAGGACCCAACACCGGGGAGCTGTTTTTT,CASTTGPNTGELFF
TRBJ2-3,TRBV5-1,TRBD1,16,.,TGCGCCAGCAGCACCTGGGACAGGGGGCAGGTAGATACGCAGTATTTT,CASSTWDRGQVDTQYF
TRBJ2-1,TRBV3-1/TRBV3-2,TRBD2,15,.,TGTGCCAGCAGCCTATTGGCTAGCGGGGCTCAAAGGAAGTTCTTC,CASSLLASGAQRKFF
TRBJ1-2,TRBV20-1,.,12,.,TGCAGTGCTAGTAGGGGTTCAAATGGCTACACCTTC,CSASRGSNGYTF
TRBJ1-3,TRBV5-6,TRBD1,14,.,TGTGCCAGCAGCTTCACAGGGGCTGGAAACACCATATATTTT,CASSFTGAGNTIYF
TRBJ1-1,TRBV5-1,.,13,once,TGCGCCAGCAGTAACCGGGGAGGCACTGAAGCTTTCTTT,CASSNRGGTEAFF
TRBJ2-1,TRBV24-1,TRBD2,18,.,TGTGCCACCAGTGACCCGGGACTAGCGGGAGGCCTTTACAATGAGCAGTTCTTC,CATSDPGLAGGLYNEQFF
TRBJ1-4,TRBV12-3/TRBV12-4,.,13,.,TGTGCCAGCAGTCGCGTTGATGGTGAAAAACTGTTTTTT,CASSRVDGEKLFF
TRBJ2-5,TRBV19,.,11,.,TGTGCCAGTAAAAAGGGGGAGACCCAGTACTTC,CASKKGETQYF
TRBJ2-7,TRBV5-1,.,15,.,TGCGCCAGCAGCTTGGGGCAGGGCTTCTCCTACGAGCAGTACTTC,CASSLGQGFSYEQYF
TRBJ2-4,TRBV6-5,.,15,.,TGTGCCAGCCCGAAGGGGTTCTGGTCCAAAAACATTCAGTACTTC,CASPKGFWSKNIQYF
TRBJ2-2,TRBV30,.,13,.,TGTGCCTGGAGTGTGGGGGGAACCGGGGAGCTGTTTTTT,CAWSVGGTGELFF
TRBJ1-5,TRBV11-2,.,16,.,TGTGCCAGCAGCTTAAATTGGGGGCCCGGGAATCAGCCCCAGCATTTT,CASSLNWGPGNQPQHF
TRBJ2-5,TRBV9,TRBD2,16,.,TGTGCCAGCAGCGTCGGGACTAGCGGGATCCAAGAGACCCAGTACTTC,CASSVGTSGIQETQYF
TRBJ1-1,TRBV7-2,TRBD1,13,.,TGTGCCAGCAGCGCCCGGGACAGGGTCGAAGCTTTCTTT,CASSARDRVEAFF
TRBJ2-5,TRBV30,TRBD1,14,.,TGTGCCTGGCTTTACAGGGGGCGCTTGGAGACCCAGTACTTC,CAWLYRGRLETQYF
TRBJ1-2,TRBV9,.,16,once,TGTGCCAGCAGCCCTAGCGGGGTTCCAACTAACTATGGCTACACCTTC,CASSPSGVPTNYGYTF
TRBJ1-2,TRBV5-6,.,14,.,TGTGCCAGCAGCTTGGGGCGGTCTGAGTATGGCTACACCTTC,CASSLGRSEYGYTF
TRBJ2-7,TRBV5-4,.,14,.,TGTGCCAGCAGCTCGGGGGGACAGGCCTACGAGCAGTACTTC,CASSSGGQAYEQYF
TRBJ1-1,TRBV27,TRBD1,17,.,TGTGCCAGCAGTCCCAGGGGGCGGGCCAACCAGAACACTGAAGCTTTCTTT,CASSPRGRANQNTEAFF
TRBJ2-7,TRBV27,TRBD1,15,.,TGTGCCAGCAGTTCCCGACAGGGGGCGGTCTACGAGCAGTACTTC,CASSSRQGAVYEQYF
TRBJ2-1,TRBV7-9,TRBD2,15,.,TGTGCCAGCAGCTCACCGGGACTAGCGGGGGATGAGCAGTTCTTC,CASSSPGLAGDEQFF
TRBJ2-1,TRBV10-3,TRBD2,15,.,TGTGCCATCAGTCAACTAGCGGGGGGTTACAATGAGCAGTTCTTC,CAISQLAGGYNEQFF
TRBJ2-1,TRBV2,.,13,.,TGTGCCAGCAGCAGAGGGTTCGACAATGAGCAGTTCTTC,CASSRGFDNEQFF
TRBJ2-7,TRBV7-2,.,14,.,TGTGCCAGCAGCTTACGGAGGGATTCCTACGAGCAGTACTTC,CASSLRRDSYEQYF